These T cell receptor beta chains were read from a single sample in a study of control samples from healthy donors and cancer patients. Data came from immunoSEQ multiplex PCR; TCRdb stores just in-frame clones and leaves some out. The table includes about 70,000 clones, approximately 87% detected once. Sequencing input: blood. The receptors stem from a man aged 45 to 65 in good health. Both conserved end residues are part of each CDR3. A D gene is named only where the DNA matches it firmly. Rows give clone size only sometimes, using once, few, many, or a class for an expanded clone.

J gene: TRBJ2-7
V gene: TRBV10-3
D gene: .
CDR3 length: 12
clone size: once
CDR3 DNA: TGTGCCATCAGTTTGCAAACCTACGAGCAGTACTTC
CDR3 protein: CAISLQTYEQYF

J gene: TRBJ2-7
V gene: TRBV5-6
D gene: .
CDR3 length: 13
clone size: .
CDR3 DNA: TGTGCCAGCAGCGTACAGCGTTCACGCGAGCAGTACTTC
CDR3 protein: CASSVQRSREQYF

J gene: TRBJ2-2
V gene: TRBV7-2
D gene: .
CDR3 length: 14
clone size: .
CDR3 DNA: TGTGCCAGCAGCCTGGTCAGGGTAACCGGGGAGCTGTTTTTT
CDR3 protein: CASSLVRVTGELFF

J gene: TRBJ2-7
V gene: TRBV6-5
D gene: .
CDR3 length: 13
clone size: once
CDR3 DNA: TGTGCCAGCACCCCGGGACAAACGTACGAGCAGTACTTC
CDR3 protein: CASTPGQTYEQYF

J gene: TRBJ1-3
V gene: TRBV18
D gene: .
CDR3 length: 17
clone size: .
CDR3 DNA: TGTGCCAGCTCCGAATCCGCAGTCCTGTTGGGTGGAAACACCATATATTTT
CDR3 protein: CASSESAVLLGGNTIYF

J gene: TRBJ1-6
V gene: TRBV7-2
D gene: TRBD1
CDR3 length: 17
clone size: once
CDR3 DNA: TGTGCCAGCAGCTTAGTTCCCACGGGTCAGGGGGATTCACCCCTCCACTTT
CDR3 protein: CASSLVPTGQGDSPLHF

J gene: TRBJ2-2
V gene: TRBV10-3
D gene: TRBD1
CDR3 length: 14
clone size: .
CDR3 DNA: TGTGCCAGCACCGGGACAGGAAACACCGGGGAGCTGTTTTTT
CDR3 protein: CASTGTGNTGELFF

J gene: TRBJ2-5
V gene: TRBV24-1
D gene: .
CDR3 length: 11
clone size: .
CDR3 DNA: TGTGCCACCAGTGATGGAGAGACCCAGTACTTC
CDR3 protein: CATSDGETQYF

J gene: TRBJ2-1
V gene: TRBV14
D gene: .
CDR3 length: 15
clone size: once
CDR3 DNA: TGTGCCAGCAGCCAAGATTGGCGGCCCTGGAATGAGCAGTTCTTC
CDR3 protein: CASSQDWRPWNEQFF

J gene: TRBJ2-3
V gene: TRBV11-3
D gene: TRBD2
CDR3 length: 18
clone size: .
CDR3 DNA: TGTGCCAGCAGCGAAGGAGCGGGAGTATCCGACCCGACAGATACGCAGTATTTT
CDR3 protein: CASSEGAGVSDPTDTQYF

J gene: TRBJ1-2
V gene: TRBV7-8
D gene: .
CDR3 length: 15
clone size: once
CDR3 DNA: TGTGCCAGCAGCTTATTGGGGAAGCTTAGCTATGGCTACACCTTC
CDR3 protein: CASSLLGKLSYGYTF

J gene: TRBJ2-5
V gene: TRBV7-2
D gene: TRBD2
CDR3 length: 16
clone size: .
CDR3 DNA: TGTGCCAGCAAGGTGTCTAGCGGGGGGGCCGAGGAGACCCAGTACTTC
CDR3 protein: CASKVSSGGAEETQYF

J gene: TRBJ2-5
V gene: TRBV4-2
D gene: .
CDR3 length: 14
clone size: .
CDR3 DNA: TGTGCCAGCAGCCAAGGAGGGGATCAAGAGACCCAGTACTTC
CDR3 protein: CASSQGGDQETQYF

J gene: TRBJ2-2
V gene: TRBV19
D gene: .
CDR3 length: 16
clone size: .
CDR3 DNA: TGTGCCAGTAGACTTAACGTCCCTGGGGGTCCCGGGGAGCTGTTTTTT
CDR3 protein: CASRLNVPGGPGELFF

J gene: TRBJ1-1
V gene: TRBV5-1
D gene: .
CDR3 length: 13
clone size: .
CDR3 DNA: TGCGCCAGCAGCCACAGGGCTAACACTGAAGCTTTCTTT
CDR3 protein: CASSHRANTEAFF

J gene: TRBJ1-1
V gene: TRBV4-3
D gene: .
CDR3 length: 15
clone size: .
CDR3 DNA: TGCGCCAGCAGCGTCGTGTGGCCCCGAGGGGCTGAAGCTTTCTTT
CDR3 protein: CASSVVWPRGAEAFF

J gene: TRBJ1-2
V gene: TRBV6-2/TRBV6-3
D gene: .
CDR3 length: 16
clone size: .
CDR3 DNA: TGTGCCAGCAGCCCCTATACAGGTCTGGGGGGGGATGGCTACACCTTC
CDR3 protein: CASSPYTGLGGDGYTF

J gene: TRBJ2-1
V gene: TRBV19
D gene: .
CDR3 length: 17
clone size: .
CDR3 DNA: TGTGCCAGTAGCCTTAGAGGGGGCGGGGGGCCCTACAATGAGCAGTTCTTC
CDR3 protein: CASSLRGGGGPYNEQFF